This record covers a single T cell receptor (beta chain). Its antigen specificity is not known. No base-level quality is on record; no much larger clone is a single base apart. This specimen belongs to a study of cytomegalovirus exposure and HLA in healthy donors (dated by TCRdb to the late 2010s). Study-level background: An earlier analysis of some 620 of the donors reported about 300 Gb of sequence data and around 100 million unique TCR beta sequences obtained from around 180 million T cells. To predict cytomegalovirus infection status, the study brought together high-throughput TCR immunosequencing, statistical association of individual TCRs with disease status, and machine learning. Of the roughly 400 genotyped donors, 80% to 90% were placed in the genetic ancestry cluster associated with self-reported Caucasian donors. A separate validation cohort of some 130 different subjects was used in addition to the 666-subject first cohort. All discovery cohort repertoires had been generated using a single sequencing platform. An early release that covered several hundred HLA-typed donors contained approximately 300 gigabases of sequencing data and around 80 million unique TCR sequences. In a later genetic analysis, genome-wide SNP genotypes for about three fifths of the roughly 670 donors were used, and that subset was treated as a discovery cohort. Typing coverage varied by locus: about 620-630 donors for A, B, C, DRB1 and DQB1; roughly 500 for DQA1; more than 600 for DPA1; approximately 470 for DPB1. Donor age, sex, ethnicity and CMV serostatus were compiled alongside the repertoire data. In the later analysis, no new phenotypic data were used to find candidate immune exposures; instead, reliance was placed on TCR beta sequences and their occurrence across donors. The study was designed to test whether signatures of past pathogen exposure could be identified by cataloging public T cell receptors. A later analysis re-examined previously published TCR beta repertoires from about 700 donors and added high-resolution HLA genotyping to investigate patterns of TCR occurrence. Among a few hundred genotyped donors of the cohort, an average of 235,054 unique TCR beta nucleotide sequences were sequenced per donor, about a sixth of them non-productive. An earlier analysis of around 580 of the donors used high-throughput TCR beta sequencing to judge whether each TCR beta V gene segment behaved as functional or pseudogenic. Four or five DR-DQ haplotypes were treated as single units for association and clustering because of strong linkage in the cohort. HLA typing included class I and class II loci at four-digit resolution. The study used immunosequencing to profile the T cell repertoires of more than 650 subjects and linked those repertoires to cytomegalovirus serostatus. The full study reports these points: Most TCR sequences were observed very rarely across donors, whereas some public TCRs were present in many individuals. Broadly in line with IMGT annotations, most TCR beta V segments showed up in productive rearrangements about 87% or about 30% of the time in an earlier analysis of a few hundred of the donors. Only TCR beta chains were sequenced in this cohort, and the absence of alpha or paired-chain data limited detectable features. Roughly uniform sequencing depth across donors was assumed in presence/absence analyses, although this assumption may not hold. Compared with the roughly 670-donor mean, donors in an Asian-associated ancestry cluster had fewer N-insertions in productive TCRs, according to a later genetic analysis. In a later analysis, most CMV-associated TCR beta chains were found to appear HLA-restricted, with HLA associations seemingly driven largely by CMV exposure. Three of the identified cytomegalovirus-associated TCR beta chains were confirmed in vitro to be specific for cytomegalovirus antigens. A cluster of highly shared sequence variants was judged likely to represent a technical artifact of the sequencing pipeline. Assigning TCR associations to individual alleles was difficult when HLA alleles, especially DR and DQ, strongly co-occurred. For the cohort, immune exposure information was limited to CMV serostatus. It was suggested by the authors that the approach could potentially be generalized to other disease states and immunological phenotypes. The 87-base-pair reads could not distinguish some IMGT-functional V segments, including TRBV6-2 and TRBV6-3, so those segments were excluded. In a later analysis, several top co-occurrence clusters were reported to appear linked to parvovirus B19, influenza, CMV and Epstein-Barr virus. According to a later analysis, TCR association rates differed among HLA loci, with DRB1 alleles showing the most associated TCRs and HLA-C alleles showing the fewest. Because counts were too low, approximately 15 rarely observed V segments, including chromosome 9 orphons, were excluded from the earlier analysis of around 640 of the donors. In both the original and validation cohorts, the classifier was reported to diagnose cytomegalovirus status with high specificity and sensitivity. In a later analysis, HLA-associated TCR beta chains showed more clonal expansion and lower generation probabilities than non-associated chains that were equally common. V-gene and J-gene trimming of TCR beta chains was associated with a missense DCLRE1C variant in a later genetic analysis, and the association was replicated in an independent cohort. A later analysis associated roughly 17,000 TCR beta sequences with specific HLA alleles at a false discovery rate of 0.05. Linkage disequilibrium might explain the correlated functional status among segregating V segments, but an unknown experimental factor could not be excluded. HLA typing was unavailable for some donors at each locus, so association tests used only the typed subset. The study listed 164 TCR beta chains as associated with cytomegalovirus. A further reported finding was that TCR beta sequences accurately predicted the HLA-A and HLA-B alleles for most subjects in the first cohort.

Library preparation was by the immunoSEQ multiplex PCR assay. For the multiplex PCR, a mixture combining 60 forward primers for TCR Vbeta segments and 13 reverse primers for TCR Jbeta segments was used. The CDR3 region of rearranged TCR beta genes was amplified from genomic DNA with a multiplex PCR assay. On the Illumina HiSeq System, the amplified TCR beta libraries were sequenced as 87-base-pair reads. In the original analysis: A later analysis tallied approximately 87 million unique TCR beta chains across the 666 repertoires, and approximately 11 million of those chains were shared by two or more donors. Raw reads were error-corrected and collapsed into unique sequences by a nearest-neighbor algorithm in which closely related sequences were merged to remove PCR and sequencing errors. To assign V, D and J gene segments, CDR3 sequences were aligned to IMGT reference sequences. For a sequence to be retained, at least a six-nucleotide match to both a V gene segment and a J gene segment was required. Rearrangements were classified as productive when the CDR3 lacked stop codons and remained in frame with V and J, and all other rearrangements were classified as non-productive. Following IMGT convention, CDR3 was defined as the stretch from the second conserved V-encoded cysteine up to the conserved J-encoded phenylalanine. The earlier analysis of about 640 of the donors excluded any sequence lacking an unambiguous match to a single V gene segment. An earlier analysis of approximately 590 of the donors called V segments functional above 56.7% productive rearrangements and segregating when the between-donor standard deviation exceeded 5%. A statistical classification framework was built for diagnosing cytomegalovirus status from the catalog of TCR beta chain sequences. A later analysis assigned V and J genes by comparing TCR nucleotide sequences with IMGT/GENE-DB human TR gene sequences. In a later analysis, CDR3 sequences and most-parsimonious VDJ recombination scenarios were assigned using the TCRdist pipeline. In a later analysis, each TCR beta chain was defined by its CDR3 amino acid sequence together with its V-gene family, and reads lacking a unique V-gene family were excluded. To address suspected cross-contamination and a sequencing artifact, a later analysis removed 592 highly shared, low-generation-probability nucleotide sequences. In a later analysis, a clonal expansion index for each public chain was calculated from normalized within-repertoire ranks of inferred template counts. In a later analysis, generation probabilities were computed with a VDJ recombination model fitted to out-of-frame rearrangements, and the resulting probabilities were checked against IGoR. In a later analysis, TCR-TCR, TCR-HLA and TCR-CMV co-occurrence was scored with hypergeometric tests, and a repertoire-size bias correction was applied to TCR pairs. False discovery rates were estimated in a later analysis by permuting HLA or CMV assignments 20 times. In a later analysis, co-occurring TCRs were grouped using DBSCAN, and TCRdist sequence similarity was added for clustering within HLA-allele-positive subsets. For co-occurrence clustering, repertoires with fewer than 30,000 or more than 120,000 public chains were excluded, along with five or six repertoires with anomalous nucleotide sharing. Imported from immuneACCESS, the table was reduced by TCRdb to in-frame sequences with V and J called. These copies leave out some clones; in studies compared against another copy, an unresolved V gene accounts for under half, and the cause of the remainder is not known. Clone size and the V and J calls come from that table; the DNA yielded D and trimming. The sample table lists under 130,000 clones, over 65% of them with a count of one. The top ten clones comprise approximately 5.3% of the sample.

The cohort consisted of 666 healthy bone marrow donors. At the time of sampling, every cohort member was nominally healthy, though immune exposures that went unrecorded were likely present. The donor tested CMV seropositive and was one of the 289 seropositive cohort members. Every donor gave a peripheral blood sample, and the peripheral blood mononuclear cells from that sample were used for TCR beta sequencing. The Qiagen DNeasy Blood Extraction Kit was used to extract genomic DNA from the blood cell samples. Compared with germline, V lacks 5 bases and J lacks 6 bases; bases without a gene match: 6. Reading the germline V gene gives CDR1 SGHTA and CDR2 FQGTGA. The CDR3 runs 14 amino acids, cysteine and phenylalanine included. The sequence is cut down to CDR3 DNA, 42 bases in frame from base 1.

This TCR was recovered from a female donor in good health and CMV-seropositive. In this chain, TRBV7-3 is recombined with TRBJ2-1; TRBD1 agrees with 8 junctional bases. The material sequenced was PBMCs. The DNA sequence is TGTGCCAGCAGCCGACAGGGGTCTATCAATGAGCAGTTCTTC. Its coded protein is CASSRQGSINEQFF.